The T cell receptor (beta chain) described here comes from a study of CD8 T cells in Susac syndrome. After extraction with the RNeasy kit, about 0.45 to 1 ug of the RNA was reverse transcribed using random hexamers. MiXCR, run by TCRdb on the immunoSEQ multiplex PCR reads, gives a single entry per CDR3 protein. The table lists approximately 94,000 distinct CDR3 sequences, about 95% of them singletons, with 0.3% in the top ten. V lost 4 bases to trimming and J lost 4 bases, with 12 bases between them. The CDR3 is 14 residues long. Germline CDR1 is SGHTA and CDR2 is FQGNSA. Input material: CD8+ T cells from PBMCs. This receptor was taken from a human donor with Susac syndrome. The chain employs TRBV7-2 and TRBJ2-3; D possibly corresponds to TRBD1 (6 bases). This chain's CDR3 is CASSWRQASDTQYF. In DNA, the CDR3 is TGTGCCAGCAGCTGGCGACAGGCCTCAGATACGCAGTATTTT. The whole variable domain, filled in from reference TRBV7-2 and TRBJ2-3, reads GAGVSQSPSNKVTEKGKDVELRCDPISGHTALYWYRQSLGQGLEFLIYFQGNSAPDKSGLPSDRFSAERTGGSVSTLTIQRTQQEDSAVYLCASSWRQASDTQYFGPGTRLTVL.